This T cell receptor beta chain was obtained from a study of control samples from healthy donors and cancer patients. This CDR3 spans 16 amino acids. V was clipped by 3 bases and J by 1 base, with 15 bases between them. Germline CDR1 and CDR2: LNHDA and SQIVND (reference sequence). Sequenced by immunoSEQ multiplex PCR; TCRdb stores in-frame clones only, minus some. This sample yields 100,000 to 150,000 clones, of which 85% to 95% are seen a single time; 0.55% to 0.6% belongs to the top ten. This clonotype was sampled from an elderly man with head and neck cancer. Sequencing was performed on PBMCs. The gene calls are TRBV19 and TRBJ2-5; D gene unclear. CDR3 nucleotide sequence: TGTGCCAGTAGTATGATAGGCACAGCGAGCCAAGAGACCCAGTACTTC. It specifies CASSMIGTASQETQYF.